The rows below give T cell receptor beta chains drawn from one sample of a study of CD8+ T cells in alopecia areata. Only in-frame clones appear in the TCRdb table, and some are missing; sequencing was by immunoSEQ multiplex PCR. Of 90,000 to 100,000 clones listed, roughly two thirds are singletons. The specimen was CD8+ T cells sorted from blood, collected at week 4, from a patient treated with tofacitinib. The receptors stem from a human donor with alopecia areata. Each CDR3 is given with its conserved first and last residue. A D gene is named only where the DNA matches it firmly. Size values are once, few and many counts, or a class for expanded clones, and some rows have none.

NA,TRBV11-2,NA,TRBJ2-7,CASRQRGDYEQYF,TGTGCCAGCCGGCAAAGGGGAGACTACGAGCAGTACTTC
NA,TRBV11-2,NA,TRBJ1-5,CASSLQGWQPQHF,TGTGCCAGCAGCCTGCAGGGTTGGCAACCCCAGCATTTT
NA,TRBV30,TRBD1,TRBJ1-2,CAWSSGTGDGGYTF,TGTGCCTGGAGTTCCGGGACAGGGGACGGTGGCTACACCTTC
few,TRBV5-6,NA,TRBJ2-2,CASSLTPSGVLKELFF,TGTGCCAGCAGCTTAACACCTTCGGGTGTCCTGAAAGAGCTGTTTTTT
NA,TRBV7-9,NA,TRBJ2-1,CASTPPGQEGSNEQFF,TGTGCCAGCACCCCTCCGGGCCAGGAGGGGTCTAATGAGCAGTTCTTC
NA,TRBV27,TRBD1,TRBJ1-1,CASSTTGETFF,TGTGCCAGCAGTACTACAGGGGAGACTTTCTTT
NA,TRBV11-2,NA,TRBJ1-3,CASSPGDSGNTIYF,TGTGCCAGCAGCCCAGGGGACTCTGGAAACACCATATATTTT
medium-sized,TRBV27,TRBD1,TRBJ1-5,CASSIWTGHSNQPQHF,TGTGCCAGCAGTATATGGACAGGTCATAGCAATCAGCCCCAGCATTTT
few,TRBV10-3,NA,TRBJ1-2,CATQAGYGYTF,TGTGCCACCCAAGCCGGCTATGGCTACACCTTC
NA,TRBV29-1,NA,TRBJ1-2,CSVDGHQGYTF,TGCAGCGTCGACGGGCATCAGGGCTACACCTTC
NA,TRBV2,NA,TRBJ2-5,CASSAARNGRETQYF,TGTGCCAGCAGTGCGGCCCGCAACGGCAGAGAGACCCAGTACTTC
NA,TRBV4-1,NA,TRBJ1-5,CASSQVLIGNQPQHF,TGCGCCAGCAGCCAAGTATTGATTGGCAATCAGCCCCAGCATTTT
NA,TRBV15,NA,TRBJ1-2,CATSRVVDPNGYGYTF,TGTGCCACCAGCAGAGTAGTGGATCCAAATGGCTATGGCTACACCTTC
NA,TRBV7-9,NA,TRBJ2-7,CASSLGSSLYEQYF,TGTGCCAGCAGCCTAGGGTCCTCCCTCTACGAGCAGTACTTC
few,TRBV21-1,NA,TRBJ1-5,CASSKESLGAQHF,TGTGCCAGCAGCAAAGAGTCTTTAGGGGCCCAGCATTTT
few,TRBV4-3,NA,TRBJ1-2,CASSQVASHYGYTF,TGCGCCAGCAGCCAAGTTGCCAGCCACTATGGCTACACCTTC
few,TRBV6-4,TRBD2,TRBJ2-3,CASSTSGGTDTQYF,TGTGCCAGCAGTACTAGCGGGGGCACAGATACGCAGTATTTT
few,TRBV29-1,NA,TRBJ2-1,CSAVGGGTYNEQFF,TGCAGCGCCGTAGGGGGGGGAACCTACAATGAGCAGTTCTTC
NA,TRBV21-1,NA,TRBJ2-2,CASSKAPGQGNTGELFF,TGTGCCAGCAGCAAAGCCCCGGGGCAGGGGAACACCGGGGAGCTGTTTTTT
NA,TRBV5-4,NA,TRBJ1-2,CASSQGDPNGYTF,TGTGCCAGCAGCCAAGGGGATCCGAACGGCTACACCTTC